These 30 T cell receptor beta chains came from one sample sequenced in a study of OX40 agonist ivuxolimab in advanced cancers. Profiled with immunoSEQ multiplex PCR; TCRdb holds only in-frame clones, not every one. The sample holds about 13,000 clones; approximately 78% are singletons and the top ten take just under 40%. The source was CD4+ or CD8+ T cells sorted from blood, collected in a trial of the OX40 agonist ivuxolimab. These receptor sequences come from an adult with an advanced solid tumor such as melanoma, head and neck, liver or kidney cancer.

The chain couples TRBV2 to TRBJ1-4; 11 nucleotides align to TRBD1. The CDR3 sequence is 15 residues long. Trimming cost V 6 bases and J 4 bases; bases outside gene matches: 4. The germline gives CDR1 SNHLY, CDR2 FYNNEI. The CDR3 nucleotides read TGTGCCAGCAGCCCCGGGACAGGGGGTAATGAAAAACTGTTTTTT. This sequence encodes CASSPGTGGNEKLFF. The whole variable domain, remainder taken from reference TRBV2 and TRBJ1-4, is EPEVTQTPSHQVTQMGQEVILRCVPISNHLYFYWYRQILGQKVEFLVSFYNNEISEKSEIFDDQFSVERPDGSNFTLKIRSTKLEDSAMYFCASSPGTGGNEKLFFGSGTQLSVL.

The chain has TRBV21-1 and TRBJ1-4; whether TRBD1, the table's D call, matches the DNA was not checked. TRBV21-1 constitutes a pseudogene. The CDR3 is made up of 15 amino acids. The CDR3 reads CASSKKGPANEKLFF. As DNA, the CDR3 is TGTGCCAGCAGTAAAAAGGGGCCGGCTAATGAAAAACTGTTTTTT.

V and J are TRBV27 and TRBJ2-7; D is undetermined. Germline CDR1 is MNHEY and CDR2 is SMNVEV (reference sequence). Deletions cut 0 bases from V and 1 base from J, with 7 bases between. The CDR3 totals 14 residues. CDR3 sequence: CASSLSAGSYEQYF. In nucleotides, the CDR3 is TGTGCCAGCAGTTTATCGGCCGGTTCCTACGAGCAGTACTTC.

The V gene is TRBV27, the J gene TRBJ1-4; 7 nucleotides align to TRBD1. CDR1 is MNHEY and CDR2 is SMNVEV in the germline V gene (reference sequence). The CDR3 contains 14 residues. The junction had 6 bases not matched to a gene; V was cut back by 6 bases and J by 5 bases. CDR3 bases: TGTGCCAGCAGCCACGACAGGGTGAATGAAAAACTGTTTTTT. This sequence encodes CASSHDRVNEKLFF. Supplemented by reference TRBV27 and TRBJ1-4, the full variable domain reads EAQVTQNPRYLITVTGKKLTVTCSQNMNHEYMSWYRQDPGLGLRQIYYSMNVEVTDKGDVPEGYKVSRKEKRNFPLILESPSPNQTSLYFCASSHDRVNEKLFFGSGTQLSVL.

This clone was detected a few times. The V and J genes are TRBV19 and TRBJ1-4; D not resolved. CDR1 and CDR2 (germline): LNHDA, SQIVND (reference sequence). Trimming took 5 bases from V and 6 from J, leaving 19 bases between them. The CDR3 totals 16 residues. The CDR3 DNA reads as TGTGCCAGTAGTGTACAAACGGACGGAGTTTATGAAAAACTGTTTTTT. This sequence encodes CASSVQTDGVYEKLFF.

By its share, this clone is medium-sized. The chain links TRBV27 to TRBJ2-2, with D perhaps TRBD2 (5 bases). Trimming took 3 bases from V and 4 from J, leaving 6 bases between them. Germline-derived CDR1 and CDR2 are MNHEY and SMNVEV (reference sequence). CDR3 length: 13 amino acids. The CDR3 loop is CASSFSGTGELFF. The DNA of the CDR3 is TGTGCCAGCAGTTTCAGCGGCACCGGGGAGCTGTTTTTT.

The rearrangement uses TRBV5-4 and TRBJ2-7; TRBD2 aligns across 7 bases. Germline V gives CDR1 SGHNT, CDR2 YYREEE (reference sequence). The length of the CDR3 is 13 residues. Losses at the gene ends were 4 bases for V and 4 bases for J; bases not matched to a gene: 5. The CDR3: CASSIGRQYEQYF. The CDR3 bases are TGTGCCAGCAGCATCGGGAGGCAGTACGAGCAGTACTTC.

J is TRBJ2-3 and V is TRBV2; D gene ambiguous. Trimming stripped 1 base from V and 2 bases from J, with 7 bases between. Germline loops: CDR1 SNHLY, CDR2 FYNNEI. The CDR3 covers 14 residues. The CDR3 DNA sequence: TGTGCCAGCAGTGAAGAAGTCCTCACAGATACGCAGTATTTT. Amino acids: CASSEEVLTDTQYF.

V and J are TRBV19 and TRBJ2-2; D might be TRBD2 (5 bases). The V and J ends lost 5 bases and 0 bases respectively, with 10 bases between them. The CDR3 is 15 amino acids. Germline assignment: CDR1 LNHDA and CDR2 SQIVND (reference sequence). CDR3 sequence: CASSRSGTNTGELFF. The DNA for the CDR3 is TGTGCCAGTAGTCGGTCGGGGACGAACACCGGGGAGCTGTTTTTT. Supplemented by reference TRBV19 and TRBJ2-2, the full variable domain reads DGGITQSPKYLFRKEGQNVTLSCEQNLNHDAMYWYRQDPGQGLRLIYYSQIVNDFQKGDIAEGYSVSREKKESFPLTVTSAQKNPTAFYLCASSRSGTNTGELFFGEGSRLTVL.

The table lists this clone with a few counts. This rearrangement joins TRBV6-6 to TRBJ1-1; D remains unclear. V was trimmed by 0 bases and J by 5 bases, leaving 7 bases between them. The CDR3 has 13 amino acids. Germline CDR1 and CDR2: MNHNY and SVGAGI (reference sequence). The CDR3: CASSYSEVTEAFF. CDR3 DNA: TGTGCCAGCAGTTACTCAGAGGTAACTGAAGCTTTCTTT.

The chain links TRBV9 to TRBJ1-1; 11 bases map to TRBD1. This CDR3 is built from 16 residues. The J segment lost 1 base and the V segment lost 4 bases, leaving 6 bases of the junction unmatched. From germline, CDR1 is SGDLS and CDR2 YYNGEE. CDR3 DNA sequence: TGTGCCAGCAGCCCCCCCGGGACAGGGGGGAACACTGAAGCTTTCTTT. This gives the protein CASSPPGTGGNTEAFF.

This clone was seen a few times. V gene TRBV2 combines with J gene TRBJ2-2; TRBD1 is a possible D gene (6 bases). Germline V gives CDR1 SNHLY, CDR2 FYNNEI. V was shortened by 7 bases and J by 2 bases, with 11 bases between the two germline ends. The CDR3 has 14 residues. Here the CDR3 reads CASTRGPNTGELFF. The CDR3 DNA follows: TGTGCCAGCACCAGGGGCCCTAACACCGGGGAGCTGTTTTTT. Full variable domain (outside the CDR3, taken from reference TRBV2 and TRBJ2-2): EPEVTQTPSHQVTQMGQEVILRCVPISNHLYFYWYRQILGQKVEFLVSFYNNEISEKSEIFDDQFSVERPDGSNFTLKIRSTKLEDSAMYFCASTRGPNTGELFFGEGSRLTVL.

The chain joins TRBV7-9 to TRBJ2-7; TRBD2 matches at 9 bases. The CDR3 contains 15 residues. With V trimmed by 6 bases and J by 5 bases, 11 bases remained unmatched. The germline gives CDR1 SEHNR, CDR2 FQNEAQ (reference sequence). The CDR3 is CASSPTGTSLDEQYF. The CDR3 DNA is TGTGCCAGCAGTCCGACCGGGACTAGCTTGGACGAGCAGTACTTC.

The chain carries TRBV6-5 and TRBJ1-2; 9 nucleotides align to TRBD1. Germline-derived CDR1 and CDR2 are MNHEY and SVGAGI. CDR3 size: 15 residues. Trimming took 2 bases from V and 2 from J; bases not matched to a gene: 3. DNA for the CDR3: TGTGCCAGCAGTTACCGTGGACAGGGGAACTATGGCTACACCTTC. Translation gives CASSYRGQGNYGYTF.

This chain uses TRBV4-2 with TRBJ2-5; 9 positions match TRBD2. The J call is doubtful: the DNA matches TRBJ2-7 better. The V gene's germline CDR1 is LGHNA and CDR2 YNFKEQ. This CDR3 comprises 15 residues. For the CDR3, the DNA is TGTGCCAGCAGCCATCTAGCGGGGCCGGGCTACGAGCAGTACTTC. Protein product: CASSHLAGPGYEQYF.

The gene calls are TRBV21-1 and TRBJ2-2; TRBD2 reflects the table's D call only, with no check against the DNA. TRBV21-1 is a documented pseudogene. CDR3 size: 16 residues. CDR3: CASSKLAGVDTGELFF. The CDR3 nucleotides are TGTGCCAGCAGCAAACTAGCGGGAGTTGACACCGGGGAGCTGTTTTTT.

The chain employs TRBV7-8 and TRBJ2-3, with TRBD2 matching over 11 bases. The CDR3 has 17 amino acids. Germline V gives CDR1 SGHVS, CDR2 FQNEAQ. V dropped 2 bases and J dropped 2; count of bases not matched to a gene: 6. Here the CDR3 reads CASSLTLGLADTDTQYF. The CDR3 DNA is TGTGCCAGCAGCTTAACCCTGGGACTAGCGGACACAGATACGCAGTATTTT.

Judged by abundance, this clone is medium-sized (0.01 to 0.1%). The DNA of the CDR3 is TGTGCCACCTTAGGACAGACCCGCACTGAAGCTTTCTTT. Residues: CATLGQTRTEAFF. The gene calls are TRBV2 and TRBJ1-1; a possible D gene is TRBD1 (6 bases). Deletions cut 10 bases from V and 4 bases from J, with 16 bases between. The V gene's germline CDR1 is SNHLY and CDR2 FYNNEI. This CDR3 has 13 residues.

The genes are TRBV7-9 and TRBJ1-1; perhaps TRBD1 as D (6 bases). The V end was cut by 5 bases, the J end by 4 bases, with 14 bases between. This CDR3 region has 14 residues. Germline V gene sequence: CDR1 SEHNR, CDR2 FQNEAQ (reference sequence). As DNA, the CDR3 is TGTGCCAGCAGCCTCTCACAGGGAGGCACTGAAGCTTTCTTT. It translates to CASSLSQGGTEAFF.

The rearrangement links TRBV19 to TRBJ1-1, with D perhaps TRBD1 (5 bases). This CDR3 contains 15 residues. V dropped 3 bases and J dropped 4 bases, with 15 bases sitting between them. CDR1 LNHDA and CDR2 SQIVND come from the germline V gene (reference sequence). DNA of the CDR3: TGTGCCAGTAGTATCAGCGCGGGGGGTTTCACTGAAGCTTTCTTT. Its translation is CASSISAGGFTEAFF.

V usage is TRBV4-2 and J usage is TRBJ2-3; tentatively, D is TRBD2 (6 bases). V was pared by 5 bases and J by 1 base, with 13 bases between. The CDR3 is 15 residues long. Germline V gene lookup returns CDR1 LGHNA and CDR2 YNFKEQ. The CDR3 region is CASSSRDSGTDTQYF. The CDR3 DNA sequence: TGTGCCAGCAGCTCGCGGGACTCTGGCACAGATACGCAGTATTTT.

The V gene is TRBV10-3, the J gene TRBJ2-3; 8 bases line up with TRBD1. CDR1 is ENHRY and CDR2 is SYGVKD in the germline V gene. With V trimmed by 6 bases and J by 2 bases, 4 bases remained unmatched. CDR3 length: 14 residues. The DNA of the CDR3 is TGTGCCATCAGACCGGGACAGGCCACAGATACGCAGTATTTT. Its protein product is CAIRPGQATDTQYF.

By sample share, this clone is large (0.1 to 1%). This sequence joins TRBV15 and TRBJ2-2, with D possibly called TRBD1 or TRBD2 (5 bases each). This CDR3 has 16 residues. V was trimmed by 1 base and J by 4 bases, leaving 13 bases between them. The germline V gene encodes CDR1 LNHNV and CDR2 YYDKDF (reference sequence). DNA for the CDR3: TGTGCCACCAGCAGAGCCTGGGACCTCAGCACCGGGGAGCTGTTTTTT. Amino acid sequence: CATSRAWDLSTGELFF.

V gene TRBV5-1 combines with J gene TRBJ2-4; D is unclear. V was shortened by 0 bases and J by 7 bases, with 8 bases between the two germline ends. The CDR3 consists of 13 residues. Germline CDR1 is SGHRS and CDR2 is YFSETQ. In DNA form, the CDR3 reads TGCGCCAGCAGCTTGGGGTTGGGTAACATTCAGTACTTC. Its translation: CASSLGLGNIQYF.

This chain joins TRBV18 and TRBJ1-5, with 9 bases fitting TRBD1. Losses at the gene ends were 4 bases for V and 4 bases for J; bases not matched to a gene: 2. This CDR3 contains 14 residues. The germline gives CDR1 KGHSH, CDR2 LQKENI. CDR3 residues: CASSQGQGNQPQHF. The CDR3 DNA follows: TGTGCCAGCTCACAGGGACAGGGTAATCAGCCCCAGCATTTT.

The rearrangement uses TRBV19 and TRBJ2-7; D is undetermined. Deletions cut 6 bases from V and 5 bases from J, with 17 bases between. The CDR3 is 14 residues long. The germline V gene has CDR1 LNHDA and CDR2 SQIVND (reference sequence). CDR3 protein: CASSLDGLVHEQYF. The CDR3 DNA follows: TGTGCCAGTAGCCTGGACGGGTTGGTCCACGAGCAGTACTTC.

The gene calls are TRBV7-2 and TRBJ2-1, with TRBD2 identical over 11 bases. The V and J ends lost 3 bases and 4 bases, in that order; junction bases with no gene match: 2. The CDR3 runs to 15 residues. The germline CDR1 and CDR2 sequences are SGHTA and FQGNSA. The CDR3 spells CASSLTSGAYNEQFF. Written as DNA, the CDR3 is TGTGCCAGCAGCTTGACTAGCGGGGCATACAATGAGCAGTTCTTC.

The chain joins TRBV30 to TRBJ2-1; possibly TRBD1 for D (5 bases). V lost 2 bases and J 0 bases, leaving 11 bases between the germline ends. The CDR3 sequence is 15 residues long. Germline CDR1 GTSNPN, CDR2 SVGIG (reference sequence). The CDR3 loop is CAWSRGASSYNEQFF. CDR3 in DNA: TGTGCCTGGAGTCGTGGGGCCAGCTCCTACAATGAGCAGTTCTTC.

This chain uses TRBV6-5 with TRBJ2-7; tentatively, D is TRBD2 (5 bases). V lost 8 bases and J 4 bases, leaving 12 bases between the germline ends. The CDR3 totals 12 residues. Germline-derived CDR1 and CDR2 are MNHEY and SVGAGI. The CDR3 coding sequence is TGTGCCAGCGGGGAGCGTGGGTACGAGCAGTACTTC. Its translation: CASGERGYEQYF.

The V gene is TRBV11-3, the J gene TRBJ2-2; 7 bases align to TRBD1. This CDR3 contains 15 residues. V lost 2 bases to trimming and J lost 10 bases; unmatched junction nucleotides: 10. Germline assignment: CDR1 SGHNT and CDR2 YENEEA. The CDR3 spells CASSLRGLERQELFF. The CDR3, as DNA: TGTGCCAGCAGCTTAAGGGGGCTAGAAAGACAGGAGCTGTTTTTT.